The T cell receptor (beta chain) described here comes from a study of patients and donors after allogeneic stem cell transplantation. The CDR3 sequence is 13 residues long. V was shortened by 5 bases and J by 2 bases, with 12 bases between the two germline ends. CDR1 DFQATT and CDR2 SNEGSKA come from the germline V gene (reference sequence). TCRdb independently ran MiXCR on the RT-PCR reads; one entry per CDR3 protein. The sample consists of approximately 200,000 distinct CDR3 sequences, less than 45% of them appearing once. This clonotype was picked up a small number of times. The material sequenced was blood, either unsorted or a sorted T cell fraction (not recorded which). The TCR comes from a human donor who was either an allogeneic HSCT recipient or a stem cell or donor lymphocyte infusion donor (not recorded which). It is not recorded whose cells these are; they may come from a transplant donor. V and J are TRBV20-1 and TRBJ1-1; D not certain. The CDR3 DNA follows: TGCAGTGCTGAACCGTCGGCCAACACTGAAGCTTTCTTT. It yields the protein CSAEPSANTEAFF.